Shown below are 25 T cell receptor beta chains from a single sample sequenced in a study of blood T cells in healthy people across ages. With a J-beta primer mix and a sample-barcoded 5' primer, a second PCR ran about 7 to 11 cycles. MiXCR was run by TCRdb on the 5' RACE reads, yielding one entry per CDR3 protein. The profile covers fewer than 650,000 distinct CDR3 sequences, with about 28% appearing a single time and approximately 3.3% taken by the ten largest. These data were likewise used in another study, on T cells of mothers and their children.

Source material: blood. Every receptor here comes from a boy younger than 10 in good health.

The chain recombines TRBV12-3 or TRBV12-4 with TRBJ2-5, with a weak D call TRBD2 (6 bases). Trimming pared 8 bases from V and 0 bases from J, leaving 10 bases between. This CDR3 contains 13 residues. In DNA form, the CDR3 reads TGTGCCAGCGGGATAGCGGACCAAGAGACCCAGTACTTC. This translates into CASGIADQETQYF.

V usage is TRBV29-1 and J usage is TRBJ2-2; D is possibly TRBD2 (5 bases). Germline V gene lookup returns CDR1 SQVTM and CDR2 ANQGSEA. V lost 3 bases and J 4 bases, leaving 12 bases between the germline ends. The CDR3 loop spans 14 amino acids. CDR3 coding DNA: TGCAGCGTTGAGGTCGGGGTAGGCACCGGGGAGCTGTTTTTT. Its protein product is CSVEVGVGTGELFF.

CDR3 sequence (DNA): TGTGCCAGCAGTTACGGGACAGGGGGATACACTGAAGCTTTCTTT. As protein: CASSYGTGGYTEAFF. The chain employs TRBV6-5 and TRBJ1-1; TRBD1 matches 11 bases. The CDR3 runs to 15 residues. Germline values: CDR1 MNHEY, CDR2 SVGAGI. J was trimmed by 3 bases and V by 2 bases; bases with no gene match: 2.

CDR3 amino acids: CAISESDRVNEKLFF. The DNA for the CDR3 is TGTGCCATCAGTGAGTCGGACAGGGTAAATGAAAAACTGTTTTTT. The chain has TRBV10-3 and TRBJ1-4, with 8 bases fitting TRBD1. J was trimmed by 5 bases and V by 0 bases; bases with no gene match: 2. In germline, CDR1 is ENHRY, CDR2 SYGVKD. This CDR3 has 15 residues.

This clonotype showed up just a few times. The chain recombines TRBV9 with TRBJ2-7; D call uncertain. Between the trimmed V and J ends, which lost 0 bases and 5 bases, there was a span of 9 bases. CDR1 SGDLS and CDR2 YYNGEE come from the germline V gene. CDR3 length: 13 amino acids. The CDR3 DNA follows: TGTGCCAGCAGCGTAGGGCAGGTCAACGAGCAGTACTTC. Translating it yields CASSVGQVNEQYF.

The V gene is TRBV3-1, the J gene TRBJ2-3; the D is unclear. Germline V lookup: CDR1 LGHDT, CDR2 YNNKEL (reference sequence). The CDR3 totals 15 residues. Trimming cost V 1 base and J 5 bases, with 13 bases left between them. CDR3 loop: CASSQGLRFGDTQYF. CDR3 bases: TGTGCCAGCAGCCAAGGCCTCCGATTCGGAGATACGCAGTATTTT.

This clonotype came up a few times. V is TRBV3-1 and J is TRBJ1-1; D unresolved. Trimming removed 3 bases at V and 4 bases at J, with 6 bases between. Germline loops: CDR1 LGHDT, CDR2 YNNKEL (reference sequence). The CDR3 length is 12 residues. The CDR3 bases are TGTGCCAGCAGCCAGGTGAGCACTGAAGCTTTCTTT. Amino acid sequence: CASSQVSTEAFF.

This clonotype was recorded a few times. The chain recombines TRBV3-1 with TRBJ1-2; D gene ambiguous. The CDR3 runs to 13 residues. V lost 0 bases and J 8 bases, leaving 10 bases between the germline ends. Germline CDR1 LGHDT, CDR2 YNNKEL (reference sequence). The CDR3 here is CASSQDGAFGYTF. Here the CDR3 DNA reads TGTGCCAGCAGCCAAGATGGAGCTTTCGGCTACACCTTC.

This clonotype was seen more than once but under ten times. This chain joins TRBV7-2 and TRBJ1-2; no firm D call. Trimming pared 6 bases from V and 2 bases from J, leaving 13 bases between. The CDR3 is 14 residues long. In germline, CDR1 is SGHTA, CDR2 FQGNSA. CDR3 amino acids: CASSYSPDNYGYTF. CDR3 DNA: TGTGCCAGCAGTTACTCCCCGGACAACTATGGCTACACCTTC.

Only a few counts were recorded for this clonotype. The CDR3 DNA reads as TGTGCCAGCAGCGACCTACTAGGGACAGGGAAAGGCTACACCTTC. This codes for CASSDLLGTGKGYTF. The rearrangement links TRBV2 to TRBJ1-2, with 9 bases aligning to TRBD1. Germline CDR1 SNHLY, CDR2 FYNNEI. The CDR3 is 15 residues long. Trimming removed 6 bases from V and 8 bases from J; junction bases left unmatched: 13.

In its sample, this clonotype was seen a few times. The V and J genes are TRBV20-1 and TRBJ2-6; 10 positions match TRBD1. This CDR3 region has 17 residues. V trimming: 6 bases; J trimming: 2 bases; junction bases outside the gene matches: 10. Germline V lookup: CDR1 DFQATT, CDR2 SNEGSKA (reference sequence). The CDR3 DNA reads as TGCAGTGCCCCGACAGGGGGCTCCCCTCCTGGGGCCAACGTCCTGACTTTC. Encoded protein: CSAPTGGSPPGANVLTF.

The chain has TRBV20-1 and TRBJ1-1; D not certain. CDR3 length: 14 residues. Per the germline V gene, CDR1 is DFQATT and CDR2 is SNEGSKA (reference sequence). Trimming removed 6 bases at V and 0 bases at J, with 14 bases between. The CDR3 region has the DNA TGCAGTGCCAAGGGAGGAGGGCTGAACACTGAAGCTTTCTTT. As protein: CSAKGGGLNTEAFF.

The genes are TRBV7-8 and TRBJ2-1; D remains unclear. The ends were cut back, 0 bases at V and 6 bases at J, with 9 bases in the middle. The CDR3 is 14 residues long. Germline V CDR1 and CDR2: SGHVS, FQNEAQ. The CDR3 sequence is CASSLAYVVNEQFF. CDR3 bases: TGTGCCAGCAGCTTAGCGTACGTGGTCAATGAGCAGTTCTTC.

This chain links TRBV5-1 with TRBJ1-6; 7 bases are shared with TRBD1. The V segment lost 2 bases and the J segment 0 bases; nucleotides outside the gene matches: 11. The CDR3 totals 19 residues. Looked up from germline, CDR1 is SGHRS and CDR2 is YFSETQ. CDR3 sequence (DNA): TGCGCCAGCAGCTTACCCCGAGAGACAGGGAGCTCCTATAATTCACCCCTCCACTTT. This codes for CASSLPRETGSSYNSPLHF.

This chain connects TRBV6-1 to TRBJ2-5, with TRBD2 matching over 9 bases. Germline CDR1 and CDR2: MNHNS and SASEGT. This CDR3 spans 17 amino acids. V shed 5 bases and J 4 bases; nucleotides not matched to a gene: 14. The CDR3 loop is CASSLRFGGGAGETQYF. In DNA, the CDR3 is TGTGCCAGCAGTCTTCGCTTTGGCGGGGGGGCAGGAGAGACCCAGTACTTC.

This clonotype was detected a few times. The genes are TRBV4-3 and TRBJ1-1, with D uncertain. The CDR3 is made up of 16 amino acids. Germline V gene data show CDR1 as LGHNA and CDR2 as YSLEER. V lost 3 bases and J 6 bases, leaving 20 bases between the germline ends. This CDR3 reads CASSQALGVESSEAFF. The CDR3 DNA reads as TGCGCCAGCAGCCAGGCCTTGGGCGTCGAGAGTTCTGAAGCTTTCTTT.

This chain joins TRBV9 and TRBJ2-1, with TRBD2 identical over 12 bases. The CDR3 consists of 17 residues. Germline-derived CDR1 and CDR2 are SGDLS and YYNGEE. V dropped 2 bases and J dropped 0; count of bases not matched to a gene: 3. The CDR3 spells CASSVTSGGSSYNEQFF. In DNA form, the CDR3 reads TGTGCCAGCAGCGTTACTAGCGGGGGGAGCTCCTACAATGAGCAGTTCTTC.

The chain is built from TRBV7-8 and TRBJ2-5; possible D gene TRBD2, 6 bases. The J call is doubtful: the DNA matches TRBJ2-7 better. The CDR3 spans 15 residues. Per germline, CDR1 SGHVS and CDR2 FQNEAQ. The CDR3 spells CASSLVGGLIYEQYF. The CDR3 nucleotides are TGTGCCAGCAGCTTAGTCGGGGGACTGATTTACGAGCAGTACTTC.

The chain employs TRBV28 and TRBJ2-1, with 7 bases that match TRBD2. The V gene end was trimmed by 5 bases and the J gene end by 0 bases; junction bases not matched to a gene: 7. In germline, CDR1 is MDHEN, CDR2 SYDVKM. This CDR3 contains 16 residues. In nucleotides, the CDR3 is TGTGCCAGCAGTCCTCCGACTAGCCGCTCCTACAATGAGCAGTTCTTC. Amino acid sequence: CASSPPTSRSYNEQFF.

This rearrangement joins TRBV4-1 to TRBJ2-4; a possible D gene is TRBD2 (6 bases). The CDR3 has 15 residues. V shed 3 bases and J shed 7 bases, with 16 bases lying between them. Germline values: CDR1 MGHRA, CDR2 YSYEKL. The CDR3 region has the DNA TGCGCCAGCAGCCAGGATGAACTAGCAGACAACATTCAGTACTTC. This codes for CASSQDELADNIQYF.

About this clonotype itself: A read error may be the cause here, since a much bigger clone is one base away. The chain joins TRBV12-3 or TRBV12-4 to TRBJ2-6; D uncertain. The CDR3 is 14 residues long. CDR3 sequence: CAGSLTAGANVLTF. The CDR3 nucleotides read TGTGCCGGCAGTTTAACAGCTGGGGCCAACGTCCTGACTTTC.

This clonotype was counted a few times. The chain couples TRBV15 to TRBJ2-4; TRBD1 agrees at 10 bases. This CDR3 comprises 20 residues. The V segment lost 3 bases and the J segment 0 bases; nucleotides outside the gene matches: 14. Germline V gives CDR1 LNHNV, CDR2 YYDKDF (reference sequence). The CDR3 DNA reads as TGTGCCACCAGCAGTGGTCCCGGGACAGGGGATGAGGCAGCCAAAAACATTCAGTACTTC. Its translation: CATSSGPGTGDEAAKNIQYF.

Details on this clonotype: The junction differs from germline at one of its ends, possibly a read error. V is TRBV11-2 and J is TRBJ2-5; D is unclear. The CDR3 is 11 residues long. Per germline, CDR1 SGHAT and CDR2 FQNNGV. As DNA, the CDR3 is TGTGCCAGCAGTTTAGGTGCGACCCAGTACTTC. Protein product: CASSLGATQYF.

This clonotype has just a few counts. This chain links TRBV7-2 with TRBJ2-2, with 10 bases aligning to TRBD2. Germline V CDR1 and CDR2: SGHTA, FQGNSA. There are 15 residues in the CDR3. With 5 bases clipped from V and 8 bases from J, the junction kept 8 bases outside the gene matches. The CDR3 coding sequence is TGTGCCAGCAGCACAGTAGCGGGAGGCGGAGGGGAGCTGTTTTTT. This gives the protein CASSTVAGGGGELFF.

In its sample, this clonotype was seen a few times. This chain links TRBV7-2 with TRBJ2-1; 10 bases line up with TRBD2. CDR3 length: 15 residues. CDR1 and CDR2 (germline): SGHTA, FQGNSA. V gave up 5 bases and J gave up 4 bases; unmatched junction bases: 5. The DNA for the CDR3 is TGTGCCAGCAGCCCTCCGACTAGCGGGTACAATGAGCAGTTCTTC. It encodes CASSPPTSGYNEQFF. Complete variable domain (other parts from reference TRBV7-2 and TRBJ2-1): GAGVSQSPSNKVTEKGKDVELRCDPISGHTALYWYRQSLGQGLEFLIYFQGNSAPDKSGLPSDRFSAERTGGSVSTLTIQRTQQEDSAVYLCASSPPTSGYNEQFFGPGTRLTVL.